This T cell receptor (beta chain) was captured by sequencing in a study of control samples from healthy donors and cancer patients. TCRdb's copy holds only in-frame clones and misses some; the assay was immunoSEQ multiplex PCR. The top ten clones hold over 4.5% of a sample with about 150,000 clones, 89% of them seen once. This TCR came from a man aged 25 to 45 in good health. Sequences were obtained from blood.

CDR3 protein: CATSGPGANHTYEQYF. CDR3 in DNA: TGTGCCACCAGTGGGCCCGGGGCGAATCACACCTACGAGCAGTACTTC. The rearrangement joins TRBV24-1 to TRBJ2-7; D is perhaps TRBD1 or TRBD2 (5 bases each). CDR3 size: 16 residues. Trimming took 5 bases from V and 2 from J, leaving 18 bases between them. In germline, CDR1 is KGHDR, CDR2 SFDVKD.